One sample yielded the 5 T cell receptor beta chains listed below, sequenced in a study of CD8+ T cells in alopecia areata. Extracted RNA was reverse transcribed into cDNA, the sequencing template. The assay was immunoSEQ multiplex PCR, and TCRdb's table has in-frame clones only and misses some. The table includes 130,000 to 150,000 clones, around 47% detected once. Sequencing input: CD4+ T cells sorted from blood. The receptors here all came from a human donor with alopecia areata.

The rearrangement links TRBV7-3 to TRBJ2-1; D is undetermined. The CDR3 consists of 13 residues. The V end was cut by 4 bases, the J end by 4 bases, with 8 bases between. Germline-derived CDR1 and CDR2 are SGHTA and FQGTGA. The CDR3 sequence is CASSSASYNEQFF. The DNA of the CDR3 is TGTGCCAGCAGCTCGGCTAGTTACAATGAGCAGTTCTTC.

The genes are TRBV10-3 and TRBJ2-3; no definite D call. This CDR3 has 13 residues. The V end lost 6 bases, the J end lost 0 bases, and 7 bases lay between the germline ends. CDR1 and CDR2 (germline): ENHRY, SYGVKD. CDR3 sequence: CAIRSTSTDTQYF. As DNA, the CDR3 is TGTGCCATCAGGTCGACTAGCACAGATACGCAGTATTTT.

J is TRBJ2-7 and V is TRBV4-1, with D uncertain. The CDR3 has 15 residues. Germline-derived CDR1 and CDR2 are MGHRA and YSYEKL. V dropped 0 bases and J dropped 4 bases, with 13 bases sitting between them. The CDR3 nucleotides read TGCGCCAGCAGCCAAGATTCTGGCTACATTTACGAGCAGTACTTC. This translates into CASSQDSGYIYEQYF.

This clone was counted a few times. The CDR3 nucleotides read TGTGCCAGCAGCTCAACCAAAGCCTACAATGAGCAGTTCTTC. Translated, it gives CASSSTKAYNEQFF. V and J are TRBV11-2 and TRBJ2-1; D not resolved. The V gene lost 4 bases and the J gene lost 2 bases, with 9 bases spanning the gap. The germline V gene encodes CDR1 SGHAT and CDR2 FQNNGV. CDR3 size: 14 residues.

V usage is TRBV2 and J usage is TRBJ2-5; 8 nucleotides align to TRBD2. The germline V gene encodes CDR1 SNHLY and CDR2 FYNNEI. Trimming at V came to 8 bases and at J to 3 bases, leaving 5 bases not matched to a gene. This CDR3 contains 13 residues. The CDR3 DNA follows: TGTGCCAGCGTCGGGACTAGAGAAGAGACCCAGTACTTC. Amino acids: CASVGTREETQYF.